This TCR beta chain is drawn from a study of CD8 T cells in Susac syndrome. On the study more broadly: Within the group of sequenced Susac syndrome patients, roughly 6 had active disease and roughly eight were in remission. Patients with Susac syndrome were therapy-naive, treated with corticosteroids, or treated with intravenous immunoglobulin alone when blood was collected.

Random hexamers were used to reverse transcribe the RNA input (about 0.5 to 1 ug). Each CDR3 protein gets one entry after TCRdb re-called the immunoSEQ multiplex PCR reads with MiXCR. The sample holds roughly 200,000 distinct CDR3 sequences, roughly 94% seen once. Deletions cut 6 bases from V and 3 bases from J, with 28 bases between. The CDR3 loop spans 18 amino acids. From germline, CDR1 is DFQATT and CDR2 SNEGSKA (reference sequence). Study outcomes and limitations: The CD4+ T cell repertoires, which came from Susac syndrome patients, showed no sign of clonal expansion.

Of note for this clonotype: The antigen remains unidentified.

TEMRA cells were FACS-enriched, with CD8+ and CD4+ T cells isolated negatively. Specimen: CD4+ T cells from PBMCs. V is TRBV20-1 and J is TRBJ2-3; a weak D match, TRBD1 (6 bases). The receptor was isolated from a human donor with Susac syndrome. The CDR3 DNA sequence: TGCAGTGCCGCCTATACGGAATCCGGGACAACTGGGACAGATACGCAGTATTTT. It specifies CSAAYTESGTTGTDTQYF.